This entry lists 14 T cell receptor beta chains sequenced from one sample in a study of regulatory T cells in long-lasting Graves disease. Investigators prepared the TCR beta libraries by applying iRepertoire HTBI primers and Arm-PCR of CDR3 regions. MiXCR was run by TCRdb on the multiplex PCR reads, yielding one entry per CDR3 protein. This table has some 600,000 distinct CDR3 sequences, 15% to 20% appearing once. Time point specified: newly diagnosed GD, antithyroid drugs for less than 3 months. There was RNA extracted from PBMCs, and the TCR library was made from it. This same sample was also part of a study on T cells in Graves' hyperthyroidism and ophthalmopathy.

Here the sequenced sample was peripheral blood mononuclear cells (PBMCs), taken at new diagnosis, from a patient treated with antithyroid drugs. The receptors originated from a man younger than 30 with Graves disease.

The rearrangement uses TRBV7-3 and TRBJ2-1; 7 positions match TRBD1. The CDR3 spans 18 residues. V lost 4 bases and J lost 7; bases outside the gene matches: 19. Looked up from germline, CDR1 is SGHTA and CDR2 is FQGTGA. The DNA of the CDR3 is TGTGCCAGCAGCTATCTTCCAGCGCAGGGGGATAGTGAGAATGAGCAGTTCTTC. Its translation: CASSYLPAQGDSENEQFF.

This chain joins TRBV12-3 or TRBV12-4 and TRBJ1-6; D may be TRBD1 (5 bases). Trimming removed 4 bases from V and 13 bases from J, with 14 bases in between. This CDR3 is built from 13 residues. The CDR3 sequence: CASSSGGGSPLHF. The CDR3 DNA is TGTGCCAGCAGTTCGGGGGGGGGTTCCCCCCTCCACTTT.

Notes on this clonotype: A read error may explain this, as a much larger clone is one base away. The CDR3 DNA is TGTGCCAGCAGTTTTAGCGGGAGGGCCAATGAGCAGTTCTTC. This sequence encodes CASSFSGRANEQFF. This chain links TRBV12-3 or TRBV12-4 with TRBJ2-1, with TRBD2 matching over 11 bases. The CDR3 is made up of 14 amino acids. The trim removed 3 bases at V and 6 bases at J, leaving 1 base unmatched.

This clonotype was counted between two and nine times. This sequence joins TRBV29-1 and TRBJ2-7; 7 bases line up with TRBD2. Losses at the gene ends were 7 bases for V and 1 base for J; bases not matched to a gene: 7. The CDR3 extends over 13 amino acids. Germline-derived CDR1 and CDR2 are SQVTM and ANQGSEA. The CDR3 nucleotides read TGCAGCGGCAGTGGGGGGGTTTCCTACGAGCAGTACTTC. Its protein is CSGSGGVSYEQYF.

The sample holds a few counts of this clonotype. The rearrangement joins TRBV12-3 or TRBV12-4 to TRBJ2-2; D call uncertain. V lost 5 bases and J 8 bases, leaving 9 bases between the germline ends. This CDR3 contains 12 residues. Here the CDR3 DNA reads TGTGCCAGCAGTCCGACATTTGGGGAGCTGTTTTTT. Amino acid sequence: CASSPTFGELFF.

This clonotype was found many times. The gene calls are TRBV5-1 and TRBJ1-2; TRBD1 matches at 11 bases. Looked up from germline, CDR1 is SGHRS and CDR2 is YFSETQ. This CDR3 region has 14 residues. With V trimmed by 3 bases and J by 6 bases, 4 bases remained unmatched. DNA of the CDR3: TGCGCCAGCAGCTGGGGACAGGGGGAGGATGGCTACACCTTC. Its protein is CASSWGQGEDGYTF.

Concerning this clonotype: A read error likely explains this, since a far larger clone differs by one base. V gene TRBV7-2 combines with J gene TRBJ2-7, with 9 bases aligning to TRBD1. The CDR3 contains 14 residues. The germline gives CDR1 SGHTA, CDR2 FQGNSA. In DNA, the CDR3 is TGTGCCAGCAGTTTCGGGACAGGGCTCTACGAGCGGTACTTC. It yields the protein CASSFGTGLYERYF. The entire variable domain, with the rest obtained from reference TRBV7-2 and TRBJ2-7, is as follows: GAGVSQSPSNKVTEKGKDVELRCDPISGHTALYWYRQSLGQGLEFLIYFQGNSAPDKSGLPSDRFSAERTGGSVSTLTIQRTQQEDSAVYLCASSFGTGLYERYFGPGTRLTVT.

This clonotype was seen many times. The rearrangement links TRBV30 to TRBJ1-2; D gene uncertain. Germline values: CDR1 GTSNPN, CDR2 SVGIG (reference sequence). The ends were cut back, 2 bases at V and 1 base at J, with 8 bases in the middle. This CDR3 has 13 residues. This chain's CDR3 is CAWSTHGNYGYTF. In DNA, the CDR3 is TGTGCCTGGAGTACTCACGGTAACTATGGCTACACCTTC.

The V call is TRBV6-2 or TRBV6-3, the J call TRBJ1-1; no firm D call. CDR3 length: 14 residues. V shed 5 bases and J shed 2 bases, with 12 bases lying between them. Germline V CDR1 and CDR2: MNHEY, SVGEGT. The CDR3 bases are TGTGCCAGCAGTGTCGTAAGACTCAACACTGAAGCTTTCTTT. This translates into CASSVVRLNTEAFF.

This clonotype was counted a few times. Because the CDR3 is missing its conserved closing phenylalanine or tryptophan, this is likely a read error. This sequence joins TRBV7-2 and TRBJ2-3; 7 nucleotides line up with TRBD1. Germline CDR1 reads SGHTA; CDR2 reads FQGNSA. Trimming removed 4 bases from V and 3 bases from J; junction bases left unmatched: 7. CDR3 length: 15 residues. CDR3 residues: CASSSQGYWTDTQYL. CDR3 nucleotides: TGTGCCAGCAGCTCACAGGGGTATTGGACAGATACGCAGTATCTT.

Concerning this clonotype itself: A much bigger clone sits one base away, suggesting this may be a read error. The CDR3 DNA sequence: TGTGCCAGCAGTTTCGGGCGGGGCGCCATTCAGTACTTC. It yields the protein CASSFGRGAIQYF. The chain recombines TRBV12-3 or TRBV12-4 with TRBJ2-4; a possible D gene is TRBD2 (6 bases). V was trimmed by 3 bases and J by 9 bases, leaving 12 bases between them. This CDR3 spans 13 amino acids.

This clonotype was found many times. This chain uses TRBV11-2 with TRBJ2-3; 10 nucleotides agree with TRBD2. The CDR3 totals 16 residues. CDR1 SGHAT and CDR2 FQNNGV come from the germline V gene. V shed 0 bases, J shed 4 bases, and the junction held 4 bases outside the gene matches. CDR3 bases: TGTGCCAGCAGCTTAGATCTCGGACTAGCGGCAGATACGCAGTATTTT. As protein: CASSLDLGLAADTQYF.

There are many counts of this clonotype. The chain joins TRBV30 to TRBJ2-1, with TRBD2 matching 11 bases. In germline, CDR1 is GTSNPN, CDR2 SVGIG (reference sequence). The CDR3 sequence is 14 residues long. The trim removed 3 bases at V and 9 bases at J, leaving 7 bases unmatched. CDR3 sequence: CAWRLAGGSGEQFF. The CDR3 coding sequence is TGTGCCTGGAGGTTAGCGGGAGGGTCGGGTGAGCAGTTCTTC.

The chain recombines TRBV3-1 with TRBJ2-3; D gene unclear. This CDR3 region has 14 residues. CDR1 is LGHDT and CDR2 is YNNKEL in the germline V gene (reference sequence). Trimming left V 4 bases short and J 2 bases short, with 10 bases between. In nucleotides, the CDR3 is TGTGCCAGCAGCCCCAATTCGAACACAGATACGCAGTATTTT. It codes for CASSPNSNTDTQYF.